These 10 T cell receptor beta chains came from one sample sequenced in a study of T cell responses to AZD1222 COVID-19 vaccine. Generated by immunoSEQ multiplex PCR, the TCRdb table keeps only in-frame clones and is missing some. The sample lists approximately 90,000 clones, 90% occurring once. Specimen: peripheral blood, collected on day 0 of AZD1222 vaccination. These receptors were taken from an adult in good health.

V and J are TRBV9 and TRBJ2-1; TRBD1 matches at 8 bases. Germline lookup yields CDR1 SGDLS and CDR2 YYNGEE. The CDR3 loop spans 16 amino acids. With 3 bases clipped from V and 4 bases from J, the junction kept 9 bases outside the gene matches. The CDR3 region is CASSETGVGVYNEQFF. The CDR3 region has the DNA TGTGCCAGCAGCGAGACAGGGGTTGGGGTGTACAATGAGCAGTTCTTC. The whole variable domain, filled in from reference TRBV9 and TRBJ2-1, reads DSGVTQTPKHLITATGQRVTLRCSPRSGDLSVYWYQQSLDQGLQFLIQYYNGEERAKGNILERFSAQQFPDLHSELNLSSLELGDSALYFCASSETGVGVYNEQFFGPGTRLTVL.

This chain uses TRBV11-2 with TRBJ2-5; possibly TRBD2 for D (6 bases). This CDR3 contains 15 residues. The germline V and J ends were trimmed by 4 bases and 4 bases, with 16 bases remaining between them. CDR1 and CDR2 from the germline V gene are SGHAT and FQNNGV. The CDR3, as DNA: TGTGCCAGCAGCTCCCGGGACTCGCGGGGAGAGACCCAGTACTTC. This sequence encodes CASSSRDSRGETQYF.

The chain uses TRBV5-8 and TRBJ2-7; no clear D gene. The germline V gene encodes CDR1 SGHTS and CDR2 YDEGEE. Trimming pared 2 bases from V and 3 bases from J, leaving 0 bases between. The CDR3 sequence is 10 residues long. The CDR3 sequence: CASSFYEQYF. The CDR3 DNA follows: TGTGCCAGCAGCTTCTACGAGCAGTACTTC.

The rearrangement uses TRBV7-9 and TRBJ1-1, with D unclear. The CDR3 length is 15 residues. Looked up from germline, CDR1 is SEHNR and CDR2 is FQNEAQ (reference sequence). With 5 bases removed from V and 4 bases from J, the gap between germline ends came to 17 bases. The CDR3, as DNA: TGTGCCAGCAGCCCCGGACCGGGCGAGTTCACTGAAGCTTTCTTT. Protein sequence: CASSPGPGEFTEAFF.

CDR3 sequence (DNA): TGTGCCAGCAGCGAGGGACAGAACTACGAGCAGTACTTC. It translates to CASSEGQNYEQYF. The V call is TRBV2, the J call TRBJ2-7; 7 nucleotides agree with TRBD1. This CDR3 is built from 13 residues. CDR1 is SNHLY, CDR2 FYNNEI, per germline. V lost 6 bases, J lost 3 bases, and 5 bases stayed unmatched.

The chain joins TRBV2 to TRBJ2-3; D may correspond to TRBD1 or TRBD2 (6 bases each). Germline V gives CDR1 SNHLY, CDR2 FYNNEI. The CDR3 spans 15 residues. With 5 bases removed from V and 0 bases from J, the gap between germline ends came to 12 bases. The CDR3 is CASSRGQGSTDTQYF. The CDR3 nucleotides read TGTGCCAGCAGTCGGGGGCAGGGTAGCACAGATACGCAGTATTTT.

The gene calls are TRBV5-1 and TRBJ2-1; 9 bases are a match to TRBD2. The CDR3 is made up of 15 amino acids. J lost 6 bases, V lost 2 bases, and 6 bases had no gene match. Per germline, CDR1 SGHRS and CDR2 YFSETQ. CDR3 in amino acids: CASSFRAGGSNEQFF. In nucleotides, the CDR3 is TGCGCCAGCAGCTTTCGAGCGGGAGGATCCAATGAGCAGTTCTTC.

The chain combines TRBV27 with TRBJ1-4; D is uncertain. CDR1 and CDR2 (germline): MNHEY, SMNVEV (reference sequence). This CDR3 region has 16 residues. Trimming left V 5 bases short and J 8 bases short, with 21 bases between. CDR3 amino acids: CASSPRGEVGREKLFF. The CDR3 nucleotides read TGTGCCAGCAGTCCCCGTGGAGAGGTGGGGAGGGAAAAACTGTTTTTT. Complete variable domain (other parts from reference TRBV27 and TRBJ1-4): EAQVTQNPRYLITVTGKKLTVTCSQNMNHEYMSWYRQDPGLGLRQIYYSMNVEVTDKGDVPEGYKVSRKEKRNFPLILESPSPNQTSLYFCASSPRGEVGREKLFFGSGTQLSVL.

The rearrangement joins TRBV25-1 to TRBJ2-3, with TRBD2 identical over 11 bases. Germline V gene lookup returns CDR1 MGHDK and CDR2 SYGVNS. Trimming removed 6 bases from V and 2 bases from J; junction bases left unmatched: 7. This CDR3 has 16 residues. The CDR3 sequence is CASREQLAGATDTQYF. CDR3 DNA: TGTGCCAGCAGAGAACAACTAGCGGGGGCCACAGATACGCAGTATTTT. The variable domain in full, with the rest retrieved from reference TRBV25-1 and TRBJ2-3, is EADIYQTPRYLVIGTGKKITLECSQTMGHDKMYWYQQDPGMELHLIHYSYGVNSTEKGDLSSESTVSRIRTEHFPLTLESARPSHTSQYLCASREQLAGATDTQYFGPGTRLTVL.

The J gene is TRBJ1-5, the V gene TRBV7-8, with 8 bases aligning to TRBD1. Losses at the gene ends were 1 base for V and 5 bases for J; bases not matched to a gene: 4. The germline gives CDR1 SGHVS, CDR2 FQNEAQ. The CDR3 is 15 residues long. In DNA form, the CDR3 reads TGTGCCAGCAGCTTAGGGACAGGGTCGGATCAGCCCCAGCATTTT. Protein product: CASSLGTGSDQPQHF.